A selection of T cell receptor beta chains follows, all from one sample in a study of shared clonotypes between healthy human individuals. Sequenced by immunoSEQ multiplex PCR; TCRdb stores in-frame clones only, minus some. The data contain 300,000 to 400,000 clones, approximately 74% of them singletons. Specimen: memory CD4+ T cells sorted from blood. Source of these receptors: a man aged 25 to 40 in good health. The CDR3 runs from the conserved cysteine through the conserved F or W. Fields, in order: J gene, V gene, clone size, D gene, CDR3 protein, CDR3 DNA. The D gene is left open where the match is weak. Size is omitted from some rows. Given values are once, few, many or a class for expanded clones.

j_call: TRBJ2-1
v_call: TRBV10-1
clone_size: -
d_call: -
cdr3_aa: CASSEEGAYNEQFF
cdr3_nt: TGCGCCAGCAGTGAGGAGGGCGCCTACAATGAGCAGTTCTTC

j_call: TRBJ2-5
v_call: TRBV19
clone_size: -
d_call: -
cdr3_aa: CASSTGTKSLETQYF
cdr3_nt: TGTGCCAGTAGTACCGGGACAAAATCCCTGGAGACCCAGTACTTC

j_call: TRBJ2-5
v_call: TRBV18
clone_size: -
d_call: TRBD2
cdr3_aa: CASSPGTSGTGLETQYF
cdr3_nt: TGTGCCAGCTCACCAGGGACTAGCGGGACAGGTCTAGAGACCCAGTACTTC

j_call: TRBJ2-1
v_call: TRBV29-1
clone_size: -
d_call: TRBD1
cdr3_aa: CSVKQGADYNEQFF
cdr3_nt: TGCAGCGTTAAACAGGGGGCGGACTACAATGAGCAGTTCTTC

j_call: TRBJ2-1
v_call: TRBV18
clone_size: -
d_call: -
cdr3_aa: CASSPGVGNEQFF
cdr3_nt: TGTGCCAGCTCACCCGGAGTAGGGAATGAGCAGTTCTTC

j_call: TRBJ2-3
v_call: TRBV5-6
clone_size: -
d_call: -
cdr3_aa: CASSFAIRQEADTQYF
cdr3_nt: TGTGCCAGCAGCTTTGCGATTAGACAGGAAGCAGATACGCAGTATTTT

j_call: TRBJ1-3
v_call: TRBV5-5
clone_size: -
d_call: -
cdr3_aa: CASRKTDHSGNTIYF
cdr3_nt: TGTGCCAGCAGAAAGACAGATCACTCTGGAAACACCATATATTTT

j_call: TRBJ2-5
v_call: TRBV14
clone_size: -
d_call: TRBD1
cdr3_aa: CASSTGQVWETQYF
cdr3_nt: TGTGCCAGCAGCACCGGACAGGTGTGGGAGACCCAGTACTTC

j_call: TRBJ2-2
v_call: TRBV5-1
clone_size: -
d_call: TRBD1
cdr3_aa: CASSSTTGVWTGELFF
cdr3_nt: TGCGCCAGCAGCTCTACGACAGGGGTATGGACCGGGGAGCTGTTTTTT

j_call: TRBJ2-1
v_call: TRBV11-2
clone_size: few
d_call: TRBD2
cdr3_aa: CASSLDEGLAGGNEQFF
cdr3_nt: TGTGCCAGCAGCTTAGATGAGGGACTAGCGGGAGGAAATGAGCAGTTCTTC

j_call: TRBJ2-3
v_call: TRBV6-6
clone_size: -
d_call: -
cdr3_aa: CASNPGLSRPLGTQYF
cdr3_nt: TGTGCCAGCAACCCTGGGCTCTCCCGCCCCCTGGGAACGCAGTATTTT

j_call: TRBJ2-2
v_call: TRBV16
clone_size: many
d_call: -
cdr3_aa: CASSQSADTGELFF
cdr3_nt: TGTGCCAGCAGCCAATCGGCAGACACCGGGGAGCTGTTTTTT

j_call: TRBJ2-5
v_call: TRBV29-1
clone_size: few
d_call: TRBD1
cdr3_aa: CSALRAGGSGETQYF
cdr3_nt: TGCAGCGCCCTCCGGGCAGGGGGATCAGGAGAGACCCAGTACTTC

j_call: TRBJ2-3
v_call: TRBV7-2
clone_size: -
d_call: TRBD2
cdr3_aa: CASRPAGGSTDTQYF
cdr3_nt: TGTGCCAGCAGACCAGCCGGGGGGAGCACAGATACGCAGTATTTT

j_call: TRBJ2-7
v_call: TRBV7-3
clone_size: -
d_call: TRBD1
cdr3_aa: CASSLGQGMGEQYF
cdr3_nt: TGTGCCAGCAGCTTGGGACAGGGTATGGGAGAGCAGTACTTC

j_call: TRBJ1-2
v_call: TRBV29-1
clone_size: -
d_call: -
cdr3_aa: CSVDLGQAAVNYGYTF
cdr3_nt: TGCAGCGTTGACCTCGGGCAGGCTGCTGTTAACTATGGCTACACCTTC

j_call: TRBJ1-2
v_call: TRBV10-2
clone_size: few
d_call: -
cdr3_aa: CASSSDRSYGYTF
cdr3_nt: TGCGCCAGCAGTTCCGACCGCTCATATGGCTACACCTTC

j_call: TRBJ2-1
v_call: TRBV28
clone_size: few
d_call: TRBD2
cdr3_aa: CASSTQSPSGRGKRDEQFF
cdr3_nt: TGTGCCAGCAGTACTCAATCCCCTAGCGGGAGGGGAAAGAGGGATGAGCAGTTCTTC

j_call: TRBJ2-3
v_call: TRBV5-4
clone_size: once
d_call: TRBD2
cdr3_aa: CASSTGLAGSTDTQYF
cdr3_nt: TGTGCCAGCAGCACGGGACTAGCGGGGAGCACAGATACGCAGTATTTT

j_call: TRBJ2-1
v_call: TRBV7-6
clone_size: -
d_call: TRBD1
cdr3_aa: CASSPNRGEEQFF
cdr3_nt: TGTGCCAGCAGCCCAAACAGGGGGGAAGAGCAGTTCTTC

j_call: TRBJ2-3
v_call: TRBV10-1
clone_size: many
d_call: -
cdr3_aa: CASSESTPDGWTDTQYF
cdr3_nt: TGCGCCAGCAGTGAGTCGACTCCGGATGGGTGGACAGATACGCAGTATTTT

j_call: TRBJ2-7
v_call: TRBV6-5
clone_size: few
d_call: TRBD2
cdr3_aa: CASTPRREVNEQYF
cdr3_nt: TGTGCCAGCACCCCGCGGCGGGAGGTTAACGAGCAGTACTTC

j_call: TRBJ1-2
v_call: TRBV7-2
clone_size: -
d_call: TRBD1
cdr3_aa: CASSSDRGSKGYTF
cdr3_nt: TGTGCCAGCAGCTCTGACAGGGGTAGTAAGGGCTACACCTTC

j_call: TRBJ2-1
v_call: TRBV6-5
clone_size: -
d_call: -
cdr3_aa: CASTTGRGEQFF
cdr3_nt: TGTGCCAGCACCACAGGGAGGGGTGAGCAGTTCTTC

j_call: TRBJ2-3
v_call: TRBV5-1
clone_size: -
d_call: -
cdr3_aa: CASSLSRTQYF
cdr3_nt: TGCGCCAGCAGCTTGTCTCGTACGCAGTATTTT

j_call: TRBJ2-4
v_call: TRBV5-4
clone_size: -
d_call: TRBD1
cdr3_aa: CASSSEITGGRNIQYF
cdr3_nt: TGTGCCAGCAGCTCCGAGATAACAGGGGGGCGAAACATTCAGTACTTC

j_call: TRBJ2-2
v_call: TRBV2
clone_size: -
d_call: TRBD1
cdr3_aa: CASRKGAWGRTGELFF
cdr3_nt: TGTGCCAGCAGGAAGGGGGCCTGGGGGCGTACCGGGGAGCTGTTTTTT

j_call: TRBJ2-3
v_call: TRBV19
clone_size: -
d_call: TRBD1
cdr3_aa: CASSERGPGADTQYF
cdr3_nt: TGTGCCAGTAGTGAAAGGGGGCCCGGGGCAGATACGCAGTATTTT

j_call: TRBJ1-5
v_call: TRBV27
clone_size: once
d_call: -
cdr3_aa: CASSRRDMGQPQHF
cdr3_nt: TGTGCCAGCAGTCGGCGAGACATGGGACAGCCCCAGCATTTT

j_call: TRBJ2-1
v_call: TRBV7-9
clone_size: -
d_call: TRBD1
cdr3_aa: CASSDTRDSEIYNEQFF
cdr3_nt: TGTGCCAGCAGCGATACTCGGGACAGCGAAATCTACAATGAGCAGTTCTTC

j_call: TRBJ2-6
v_call: TRBV7-9
clone_size: few
d_call: -
cdr3_aa: CASRSGSGANVLTF
cdr3_nt: TGTGCCAGCAGGTCAGGTTCTGGGGCCAACGTCCTGACTTTC

j_call: TRBJ1-5
v_call: TRBV19
clone_size: -
d_call: -
cdr3_aa: CASSWGRGNQPQHF
cdr3_nt: TGTGCCAGTAGTTGGGGCCGGGGCAATCAGCCCCAGCATTTT

j_call: TRBJ1-2
v_call: TRBV6-5
clone_size: once
d_call: TRBD1
cdr3_aa: CASRPPGQGIHGYTF
cdr3_nt: TGTGCCAGCAGACCCCCGGGACAGGGGATCCATGGCTACACCTTC

j_call: TRBJ2-4
v_call: TRBV7-3
clone_size: -
d_call: -
cdr3_aa: CASSAHPRGAKNIQYF
cdr3_nt: TGTGCCAGCAGCGCCCATCCCCGGGGTGCAAAAAACATTCAGTACTTC

j_call: TRBJ2-3
v_call: TRBV2
clone_size: -
d_call: -
cdr3_aa: CASSWAPTSTDTQYF
cdr3_nt: TGTGCCAGCAGTTGGGCTCCGACTTCCACAGATACGCAGTATTTT

j_call: TRBJ1-1
v_call: TRBV29-1
clone_size: few
d_call: -
cdr3_aa: CSVGPGWGMNTEAFF
cdr3_nt: TGCAGCGTTGGTCCCGGCTGGGGGATGAACACTGAAGCTTTCTTT

j_call: TRBJ2-7
v_call: TRBV19
clone_size: many
d_call: TRBD2
cdr3_aa: CASSVQLAGTYEQYF
cdr3_nt: TGTGCCAGTAGTGTGCAGCTAGCGGGAACCTACGAGCAGTACTTC

j_call: TRBJ2-7
v_call: TRBV7-6
clone_size: few
d_call: -
cdr3_aa: CASSLGQYSYEQYF
cdr3_nt: TGTGCCAGCAGCTTGGGGCAGTACTCCTACGAGCAGTACTTC

j_call: TRBJ2-5
v_call: TRBV5-1
clone_size: -
d_call: TRBD1
cdr3_aa: CASSPGTGWMEETQYF
cdr3_nt: TGCGCCAGCAGCCCTGGGACAGGGTGGATGGAAGAGACCCAGTACTTC

j_call: TRBJ2-6
v_call: TRBV11-2
clone_size: -
d_call: TRBD2
cdr3_aa: CASSSRLAGVVGANVLTF
cdr3_nt: TGTGCCAGCAGCTCCAGACTAGCGGGAGTCGTCGGGGCCAACGTCCTGACTTTC

j_call: TRBJ2-7
v_call: TRBV28
clone_size: once
d_call: -
cdr3_aa: CASSSATGVHYEQYF
cdr3_nt: TGTGCCAGCAGTTCCGCCACTGGAGTGCACTACGAGCAGTACTTC

j_call: TRBJ1-2
v_call: TRBV30
clone_size: -
d_call: -
cdr3_aa: CAWSVPQALYGYTF
cdr3_nt: TGTGCCTGGAGTGTCCCCCAGGCTCTCTATGGCTACACCTTC

j_call: TRBJ2-5
v_call: TRBV2
clone_size: -
d_call: TRBD2
cdr3_aa: CASSESGREEEQYF
cdr3_nt: TGTGCCAGCAGTGAGAGCGGGAGGGAGGAGGAGCAGTACTTC